These 28 T cell receptor beta chains came from one sample sequenced in a study of blood T cell repertoires in COVID-19. Profiled with immunoSEQ multiplex PCR; TCRdb holds only in-frame clones, not every one. The profile shows around 700,000 clones, over 80% of them singletons. The specimen sequenced was peripheral blood. The receptors were gathered from a woman aged 18 to 35 with acute or convalescent COVID-19.

The chain combines TRBV5-4 with TRBJ2-7, with D maybe TRBD1 (6 bases). Trimming shortened V by 4 bases and J by 6 bases, and 11 bases separated the two germline ends. This CDR3 is built from 12 residues. Germline CDR1 reads SGHNT; CDR2 reads YYREEE (reference sequence). The CDR3 spells CASSTEGGEQYF. CDR3 DNA sequence: TGTGCCAGCAGCACCGAAGGGGGCGAGCAGTACTTC.

A single count supports this clone. The chain uses TRBV9 and TRBJ1-6, with D possibly TRBD1 on 6 matching bases. Germline CDR1 SGDLS, CDR2 YYNGEE. The CDR3 length is 15 residues. Trimming stripped 3 bases from V and 3 bases from J, with 10 bases between. As DNA, the CDR3 is TGTGCCAGCAGCGGGACAGCCGGCTATAATTCACCCCTCCACTTT. Its protein product is CASSGTAGYNSPLHF.

V usage is TRBV5-4 and J usage is TRBJ2-3; TRBD1 matches 9 bases. Germline V gene data show CDR1 as SGHNT and CDR2 as YYREEE (reference sequence). The CDR3 extends over 20 amino acids. Unmatched junction bases numbered 18, after V lost 4 bases and J lost 0 bases. CDR3 sequence: CASSPRTQGAEGGSTDTQYF. CDR3 DNA sequence: TGTGCCAGCAGCCCCCGTACACAGGGGGCGGAGGGGGGTAGCACAGATACGCAGTATTTT.

The J gene is TRBJ2-6, the V gene TRBV27, with D perhaps matching TRBD1 (6 bases). The CDR3 runs 15 residues. Per germline, CDR1 MNHEY and CDR2 SMNVEV (reference sequence). V lost 5 bases to trimming and J lost 3 bases, with 11 bases between them. CDR3 region: CASSPRGIGANVLTF. CDR3 bases: TGTGCCAGCAGTCCCAGGGGAATTGGGGCCAACGTCCTGACTTTC.

V is TRBV4-1 and J is TRBJ1-1; D not resolved. V was shortened by 0 bases and J by 6 bases, with 8 bases between the two germline ends. Germline V gene sequence: CDR1 MGHRA, CDR2 YSYEKL. The CDR3 length is 13 residues. The CDR3 loop reads CASSQDRGAEAFF. CDR3 bases: TGCGCCAGCAGCCAAGATCGGGGTGCTGAAGCTTTCTTT.

The rearrangement links TRBV4-3 to TRBJ2-2, with TRBD2 matching over 7 bases. The germline CDR1 and CDR2 sequences are LGHNA and YSLEER. Unmatched junction bases numbered 12, after V lost 4 bases and J lost 4 bases. The CDR3 covers 17 residues. CDR3 sequence: CASSPLPGGFITGELFF. In DNA form, the CDR3 reads TGCGCCAGCAGCCCCCTACCCGGGGGGTTCATCACCGGGGAGCTGTTTTTT.

The chain has TRBV10-2 and TRBJ1-2, with D perhaps matching TRBD1 (6 bases). From germline, CDR1 is WSHSY and CDR2 SAAADI. CDR3 length: 12 residues. V shed 5 bases and J shed 3 bases, with 7 bases lying between them. The CDR3 coding sequence is TGCGCCAGCAGTACAGGGTACTATGGCTACACCTTC. Translated: CASSTGYYGYTF.

This rearrangement joins TRBV5-1 to TRBJ1-1; TRBD1 is a possible D gene (5 bases). The CDR3 covers 14 residues. Germline CDR1 SGHRS, CDR2 YFSETQ. Trimming removed 1 base at V and 10 bases at J, with 17 bases between. The CDR3 spells CASSLQGAAVLAFF. The CDR3 coding sequence is TGCGCCAGCAGCTTGCAAGGGGCCGCAGTTCTAGCTTTCTTT.

The rearrangement joins TRBV27 to TRBJ1-1; 8 positions agree with TRBD1. CDR3 length: 16 residues. Germline CDR1 reads MNHEY; CDR2 reads SMNVEV (reference sequence). J gave up 0 bases and V 7 bases, and 10 bases lay outside the gene matches. The CDR3 is CASTPHGTGVNTEAFF. CDR3 bases: TGTGCCAGCACCCCCCACGGGACAGGCGTGAACACTGAAGCTTTCTTT.

V gene TRBV10-3 combines with J gene TRBJ1-3; no definite D call. V lost 2 bases and J lost 2, with 7 bases in between. The CDR3 consists of 14 residues. Germline loops: CDR1 ENHRY, CDR2 SYGVKD. CDR3 protein: CAISEPVAGNTIYF. In DNA, the CDR3 is TGTGCCATCAGTGAGCCCGTAGCTGGAAACACCATATATTTT.

Details on this clone: The sample carries other DNA sequences with the same CDR3. The chain combines TRBV30 with TRBJ1-2; D gene unclear. V gave up 0 bases and J gave up 2 bases, with 7 bases separating them. This CDR3 is built from 13 residues. CDR1 and CDR2 from the germline V gene are GTSNPN and SVGIG (reference sequence). CDR3 residues: CAWSVSRNYGYTF. In DNA form, the CDR3 reads TGTGCCTGGAGTGTCAGCAGGAACTATGGCTACACCTTC.

Worth noting for this clone: Other DNA sequences in this specimen translate into the identical CDR3. The chain recombines TRBV2 with TRBJ1-1; TRBD1 matches at 7 bases. Per the germline V gene, CDR1 is SNHLY and CDR2 is FYNNEI. The CDR3 is 14 amino acids. V gave up 6 bases and J gave up 1 base; unmatched junction bases: 5. The CDR3 spells CASRYRGGNTEAFF. The CDR3 DNA is TGTGCCAGCAGATACAGGGGAGGGAACACTGAAGCTTTCTTT. Looking up the rest from reference TRBV2 and TRBJ1-1 gives the full variable domain: EPEVTQTPSHQVTQMGQEVILRCVPISNHLYFYWYRQILGQKVEFLVSFYNNEISEKSEIFDDQFSVERPDGSNFTLKIRSTKLEDSAMYFCASRYRGGNTEAFFGQGTRLTVV.

This rearrangement joins TRBV4-3 to TRBJ2-3; 11 bases match TRBD1. J was trimmed by 5 bases and V by 1 base; bases with no gene match: 2. The CDR3 totals 15 residues. Looked up from germline, CDR1 is LGHNA and CDR2 is YSLEER. In DNA form, the CDR3 reads TGCGCCAGCAGCCAAGGGACAGGGGGCGAAGATACGCAGTATTTT. Amino acids: CASSQGTGGEDTQYF.

The chain carries TRBV7-9 and TRBJ1-2; 9 bases agree with TRBD1. V trimming: 0 bases; J trimming: 4 bases; junction bases outside the gene matches: 9. Germline CDR1 reads SEHNR; CDR2 reads FQNEAQ (reference sequence). CDR3 size: 17 residues. Written as DNA, the CDR3 is TGTGCCAGCAGCTTAGCGGGGGACAGGGCGGTCCTCTATGGCTACACCTTC. It codes for CASSLAGDRAVLYGYTF.

V is TRBV5-1 and J is TRBJ1-5; D remains unclear. CDR1 is SGHRS and CDR2 is YFSETQ in the germline V gene. The CDR3 extends over 14 amino acids. Between the trimmed V and J ends, which lost 0 bases and 6 bases, there was a span of 10 bases. The CDR3 sequence: CASSLDTAGQPQHF. The CDR3 coding sequence is TGCGCCAGCAGCTTGGACACAGCGGGTCAGCCCCAGCATTTT.

V gene TRBV18 combines with J gene TRBJ2-1; 8 nucleotides align to TRBD2. J lost 5 bases, V lost 4 bases, and 10 bases had no gene match. The CDR3 is 16 amino acids. In germline, CDR1 is KGHSH, CDR2 LQKENI. The CDR3 sequence: CASSHRLYGGDNEQFF. CDR3 coding DNA: TGTGCCAGCTCACACCGCCTCTACGGGGGGGACAATGAGCAGTTCTTC.

Comments on this clone: Other DNA sequences in this sample translate to the same CDR3. The gene calls are TRBV7-9 and TRBJ2-3; weak D call: TRBD2 (5 bases). Germline lookup yields CDR1 SEHNR and CDR2 FQNEAQ (reference sequence). This CDR3 contains 14 residues. Trimming left V 1 base short and J 3 bases short, with 8 bases between. The CDR3 loop reads CASSLGLATDTQYF. The CDR3 region has the DNA TGTGCCAGCAGCTTAGGGCTAGCTACAGATACGCAGTATTTT.

The J gene is TRBJ1-2, the V gene TRBV28; the D is unclear. Germline-derived CDR1 and CDR2 are MDHEN and SYDVKM. The CDR3 has 14 residues. Trimming removed 10 bases from V and 7 bases from J, with 22 bases in between. CDR3 sequence (DNA): TGTGCCACCCACGGAGTGGAGTCATTCGGTGGCTACACCTTC. This sequence encodes CATHGVESFGGYTF.

Only one count was recorded for this clone. Other DNA sequences in the sample encode the same CDR3. The V call is TRBV5-1, the J call TRBJ2-7; possibly TRBD1 for D (6 bases). This CDR3 is 13 amino acids long. Germline loops: CDR1 SGHRS, CDR2 YFSETQ. V lost 0 bases to trimming and J lost 3 bases, with 7 bases between them. The CDR3 reads CASSLGTVYEQYF. The CDR3 nucleotides read TGCGCCAGCAGCTTGGGGACAGTCTACGAGCAGTACTTC.

The chain carries TRBV15 and TRBJ1-2, with D possibly TRBD1 on 5 matching bases. This CDR3 is 17 amino acids long. The germline V gene encodes CDR1 LNHNV and CDR2 YYDKDF (reference sequence). V was trimmed by 0 bases and J by 1 base, leaving 15 bases between them. CDR3 DNA sequence: TGTGCCACCAGCAGAGATCCCCCCTCAAGGGGTAACTATGGCTACACCTTC. This encodes CATSRDPPSRGNYGYTF.

The CDR3 sequence is CASTPRPLRAKPSTGELFF. Here the CDR3 DNA reads TGTGCCAGCACCCCCCGCCCCCTCAGGGCCAAACCGAGCACCGGGGAGCTGTTTTTT. The chain has TRBV6-2 or TRBV6-3 and TRBJ2-2, with D perhaps TRBD1 (5 bases). V dropped 7 bases and J dropped 4 bases, with 28 bases sitting between them. Germline CDR1 is MNHEY and CDR2 is SVGEGT. This CDR3 has 19 residues.

The chain links TRBV7-6 to TRBJ1-2, with D uncertain. Trimming left V 2 bases short and J 8 bases short, with 9 bases between. CDR3 length: 12 amino acids. Looked up from germline, CDR1 is SGHVS and CDR2 is FNYEAQ. CDR3 DNA: TGTGCCAGCAGCTTACGAGGGCGGGGCTACACCTTC. Its protein is CASSLRGRGYTF.

This clone occurred a few times. The chain joins TRBV9 to TRBJ1-2; 7 nucleotides align to TRBD1. Trimming at V came to 4 bases and at J to 4 bases, leaving 4 bases not matched to a gene. The germline gives CDR1 SGDLS, CDR2 YYNGEE. The CDR3 is made up of 13 amino acids. The CDR3: CASSQGQSYGYTF. CDR3 coding DNA: TGTGCCAGCAGCCAGGGACAGAGCTATGGCTACACCTTC.

This clone showed up just once. The chain is built from TRBV5-1 and TRBJ2-7; D might be TRBD2 (7 bases). The V end lost 4 bases, the J end lost 0 bases, and 14 bases lay between the germline ends. Germline CDR1 reads SGHRS; CDR2 reads YFSETQ. CDR3 length equals 15 residues. CDR3 nucleotides: TGCGCCAGCAGCGAGGGGGGGTCCAGCTCCTACGAGCAGTACTTC. This encodes CASSEGGSSSYEQYF.

This clone appeared once. The V gene is TRBV11-3, the J gene TRBJ1-2, with TRBD1 as a possible D gene (5 bases). The CDR3 spans 14 residues. CDR1 SGHNT and CDR2 YENEEA come from the germline V gene. V lost 5 bases, J lost 7 bases, and 17 bases lay in between. This CDR3 is CASSQRPTDLGYTF. The CDR3 nucleotides read TGTGCCAGCAGCCAACGCCCGACAGATCTTGGCTACACCTTC.

The chain combines TRBV7-2 with TRBJ1-2; 8 bases fit TRBD1. Germline values: CDR1 SGHTA, CDR2 FQGNSA. Germline trimming cut 5 bases from V and 2 bases from J; bases unmatched to any gene: 7. This CDR3 contains 15 residues. The CDR3 sequence: CASSPGQGLNYGYTF. CDR3 sequence (DNA): TGTGCCAGCAGCCCCGGACAGGGTTTAAACTATGGCTACACCTTC.

This clone was observed a single time. The CDR3 loop reads CASSDYGGGGNEQFF. In DNA, the CDR3 is TGTGCCAGCAGTGACTACGGTGGAGGTGGCAATGAGCAGTTCTTC. The chain combines TRBV6-4 with TRBJ2-1; maybe TRBD2 (5 bases). Germline lookup yields CDR1 MRHNA and CDR2 SNTAGT. The V end lost 1 base, the J end lost 6 bases, and 13 bases lay between the germline ends. This CDR3 spans 15 amino acids.

This chain joins TRBV19 and TRBJ1-1; a weak D match, TRBD1 (5 bases). This CDR3 spans 16 amino acids. Trimming pared 5 bases from V and 4 bases from J, leaving 20 bases between. Germline CDR1 reads LNHDA; CDR2 reads SQIVND (reference sequence). The CDR3 region has the DNA TGTGCCAGTAGTCCTATACCAGGGTCGGTAGGCACTGAAGCTTTCTTT. Its protein product is CASSPIPGSVGTEAFF.